This T cell receptor (beta chain) was captured by sequencing in a study of control samples from healthy donors and cancer patients (dated by TCRdb to about 2020). The CDR3 measures 14 amino acids from cysteine to phenylalanine. Left in the record is the CDR3 DNA by itself, 42 bases read in frame from the first base. V sheds 6 bases and J sheds 4 bases, leaving 16 bases between their ends. For CDR1 and CDR2, the germline V gene lists SGDLS and YYNGEE. In regard to this clone: Its antigen is currently not known. No clone much larger than this one lies a single base away; base qualities are absent.

To prepare the library, the immunoSEQ multiplex PCR assay was applied. TCRdb took this table from immuneACCESS and kept in-frame rearrangements with V and J called. Such tables lack part of the clones; where checked against another copy, unresolved V genes explain under half of the gap, and the rest is unexplained. The sample table contains around 110,000 clones; only one count was recorded for approximately 90% of them. The top ten hold approximately 2.2% of the sample. The chain employs TRBV9 and TRBJ1-1, with the D gene call left open. Sequenced material: blood. This receptor was identified in a woman aged 70-85 years in good health. DNA sequence: TGTGCCAGCAAACCGCAGGTGTGGGGCACTGAAGCTTTCTTT. This yields the protein CASKPQVWGTEAFF. This CDR3, with the reference TRBV9 and TRBJ1-1 proteins standing in past its ends, gives the full variable domain DSGVTQTPKHLITATGQRVTLRCSPRSGDLSVYWYQQSLDQGLQFLIQYYNGEERAKGNILERFSAQQFPDLHSELNLSSLELGDSALYFCASKPQVWGTEAFFGQGTRLTVV.